The present entry profiles one T cell receptor beta chain with its context. This clonotype was counted only a few times. Its antigen is still unknown. There are no base qualities to consult, and no much larger clone falls within one base. Library method: 5' RACE. Sequenced using an Illumina HiSeq 2500. The second PCR ran for roughly 7 to 12 cycles and used a J-beta primer mix along with a sample-barcoded 5' primer. A template-switch 5' adaptor carrying 12 random nucleotides introduced a unique molecular identifier onto each TCR beta cDNA molecule. Each sample yielded at least 3 million CDR3-containing paired-end reads. The Mint cDNA synthesis kit, primed by a TRBC-specific oligonucleotide, was used to synthesize first-strand cDNA from all RNA. After uracil-DNA glycosylase treatment, a first 18-cycle PCR used universal primers M1SS and BC2_uni_R on all cDNA. The paper's processing steps were these. For normalization, 1 million high-quality reads, each with a distinct molecular identifier, were randomly selected from each sample. Reads sharing molecular identifiers were discarded rather than binned into consensus sequences. MiTCR, set to a Q25 quality threshold and the strictest error-elimination algorithm, was used for CDR3 identification, clonotype clustering and error correction. Lower-bound total TCR beta diversity was estimated with a nonparametric unseen species model using Euler transformation. TCRdb reanalyzed the raw reads on its own, using fastp at Q25 for trimming and MiXCR for clone calling, and kept in-frame beta chains. Under each unique CDR3 protein, matching rows form one entry showing the most common genes and DNA. TCRdb assigned the V and J calls; the authors' analysis was not used. The sample yields 1.5 million to 2 million distinct CDR3 sequences; under 30% were counted once. Of the sample, 7.7% is held by the ten largest clones.

This sample was taken from a study of blood T cells in healthy people across ages (dated by TCRdb to between 2014 and 2017). As for the study more broadly: In model experiments, template switching captured roughly one uniquely barcoded TCR beta cDNA molecule for every two T cells. Using deep sequencing normalized with unique cDNA molecular identifiers, the study measured how TCR beta repertoire diversity changes with age. The donors were divided into four age groups: young (average around 17 years), middle-aged (almost 40), aged (about 62) and long-lived (roughly 86). Donors of different ages were randomly distributed across sequencing lanes to avoid experimental bias. For two donors (one aged 18 to 30 and one aged 80 or older), the study analyzed two additional independent replicas of 1 million unique cDNA reads from the same blood draw. The research as a whole found: Compared with the aged group, the long-lived group had more naive CD4+ T cells, fewer expanded clones and increased TCR diversity, suggesting age selection. Because the CMV infection status of the donors was unknown, age-related changes in expanded clonotypes may potentially have been confounded. A strong correlation was found between observed TCR beta diversity and the percentage of naive T cells measured by flow cytometry. Observed TCR beta diversity per million T cells fell roughly linearly with age, and a significant reduction was already apparent by age around 36. Because profiling used bulk unsorted PBMCs, naive and antigen-experienced compartments could not be compared conclusively. Estimates of total diversity from one million sequenced T cells were regarded as lower bounds and underestimates.

Donors were around 37 systemically healthy Caucasian individuals from Russia aged roughly 6 to 100 years. Each donor gave 9 to 10 milliliters of peripheral blood, collected into EDTA-treated Vacutainer tubes. Ficoll-Paque density-gradient centrifugation was used to isolate PBMCs, with at least 7 million obtained per sample. Total RNA, at least 6 micrograms per sample, was extracted from PBMCs with Trizol reagent. Naive CD45RAhigh/CD27high T cell percentages were measured by flow cytometry on a PBMC aliquot from every donor. The sample comprised blood. The receptor was derived from a woman in her 30s in good health.

The CDR3: CASSWLLAKNIQYF. The sequence in DNA is TGTGCCAGCAGTTGGTTGTTAGCCAAAAACATTCAGTACTTC. The chain uses TRBV28 and TRBJ2-4; no D gene is confidently identified. Spanning cysteine to phenylalanine, the CDR3 consists of 14 amino acids. The DNA shown is the 42-base CDR3, in frame from base 1. CDR1 and CDR2, per the germline V gene, are MDHEN and SYDVKM. V was cut back by 4 bases and J by 0 bases, leaving a gap of 7 bases between them.